Listed here is a single T cell receptor (beta chain). Clones were sequenced by immunoSEQ multiplex PCR, and TCRdb holds only the in-frame ones, with some missing. The data show 200,000 to 250,000 clones, about 83% seen once. Germline V lookup: CDR1 SGHTA, CDR2 FQGTGA. V lost 1 base to trimming and J lost 3 bases, with 16 bases between them. CDR3 length equals 17 residues. This sample was taken from a study of blood T cell repertoires in COVID-19. Study as a whole: Samples came from the United States, Italy and Spain, spanning acute and convalescent COVID-19.

Recruits, aged 18 to 89 years, lived in roughly 22 US areas. Membership in each cohort depended on participant-reported clinical history. The V gene is TRBV7-3, the J gene TRBJ1-3, with D perhaps TRBD1 (5 bases). Source material: PBMCs or T cells enriched from blood (not recorded which). This TCR came from a woman aged 40 to 49 who had recovered from COVID-19. The CDR3: CASSLRGLGGFGNTIYF. The CDR3 DNA reads as TGTGCCAGCAGCTTAAGGGGACTTGGCGGATTTGGAAACACCATATATTTT.